This T cell receptor beta chain was recovered during a study of T cell repertoires in cytomegalovirus infection. Study details: Evidence of both CMV infection and a matching HLA type came from public TCR beta signatures. Findings of the study overall: Ex vivo, HLA-C-restricted CMV-specific TCR beta clonotypes prevailed over the rest of the response. Adding up the frequency of public TCR beta families identified people who carried CMV plus the relevant HLA.

TCRdb reprocessed the reads with MiXCR, giving one entry per CDR3 protein. This table holds fewer than 550,000 distinct CDR3 sequences, about 17% found once. At least ten counts were recorded for this clonotype. The antigen is undetermined. The CDR3 extends over 17 amino acids. CDR1 KGHDR and CDR2 SFDVKD come from the germline V gene. Trimming removed 9 bases at V and 2 bases at J, with 23 bases between. The rearrangement joins TRBV24-1 to TRBJ2-3; D is tentatively TRBD1 or TRBD2 (6 bases each). Sequenced: CD8+ T cells from PBMCs. The receptor was derived from a human donor in good health (CMV status not recorded). Some clones in this sample may be carry-over from other donors' samples. The CDR3 reads CATLLLGGCRNTDTQYF. CDR3 DNA: TGTGCCACCTTGCTCCTGGGGGGCTGCCGCAACACAGATACGCAGTATTTT.